Following are 12 T cell receptor beta chains from one sample sequenced in a study of cytomegalovirus exposure and HLA in healthy donors. PCR was performed using 60 Vbeta and 13 Jbeta primers. Clones were read by immunoSEQ multiplex PCR, and TCRdb kept only the in-frame ones, dropping some. The sample has 110,000 to 150,000 clones; around 73% are singletons. Material for sequencing was PBMCs. These receptors came from a female donor in good health and CMV-seronegative.

This rearrangement joins TRBV7-2 to TRBJ1-6; TRBD1 is a possible D gene (5 bases). The length of the CDR3 is 16 residues. V lost 0 bases to trimming and J lost 8 bases, with 14 bases between them. CDR1 SGHTA and CDR2 FQGNSA come from the germline V gene. The CDR3 nucleotides read TGTGCCAGCAGCTTAGCGGGTGCAGGGACTTATTCACCCCTCCACTTT. It yields the protein CASSLAGAGTYSPLHF.

The chain is built from TRBV7-8 and TRBJ2-6; D is unresolved. Germline V gene sequence: CDR1 SGHVS, CDR2 FQNEAQ. The CDR3 runs to 18 residues. Trimming shortened V by 0 bases and J by 0 bases, and 12 bases separated the two germline ends. This CDR3 reads CASSLAQGGTSGANVLTF. In DNA, the CDR3 is TGTGCCAGCAGCTTAGCGCAAGGCGGAACCTCTGGGGCCAACGTCCTGACTTTC.

CDR3 coding DNA: TGTGCCTCGGGACTGGGTCCCTACGAGCAGTACTTC. Its translation: CASGLGPYEQYF. The gene calls are TRBV30 and TRBJ2-7; maybe TRBD2 (6 bases). The CDR3 has 12 amino acids. Per the germline V gene, CDR1 is GTSNPN and CDR2 is SVGIG (reference sequence). Trimming left V 7 bases short and J 2 bases short, with 12 bases between.

V usage is TRBV7-8 and J usage is TRBJ2-5, with D maybe TRBD1 (6 bases). The CDR3 loop spans 15 amino acids. With 3 bases removed from V and 1 base from J, the gap between germline ends came to 12 bases. Germline V CDR1 and CDR2: SGHVS, FQNEAQ. Here the CDR3 reads CASSFNSGAQETQYF. In DNA, the CDR3 is TGTGCCAGCAGCTTCAACTCAGGGGCCCAAGAGACCCAGTACTTC.

The chain combines TRBV6-5 with TRBJ1-5; tentative D call: TRBD1 (5 bases). The length of the CDR3 is 13 residues. The germline CDR1 and CDR2 sequences are MNHEY and SVGAGI. The V and J ends lost 0 bases and 6 bases respectively, with 6 bases between them. CDR3 amino acids: CASSYSGAQPQHF. In DNA form, the CDR3 reads TGTGCCAGCAGTTACTCAGGGGCTCAGCCCCAGCATTTT.

This chain joins TRBV5-1 and TRBJ2-7; 8 bases are a match to TRBD1. Germline trimming cut 0 bases from V and 6 bases from J; bases unmatched to any gene: 8. The CDR3 spans 15 residues. Germline values: CDR1 SGHRS, CDR2 YFSETQ. The CDR3 nucleotides are TGCGCCAGCAGCTTGGGAGGCCAGGGGGCCGGCGAGCAGTACTTC. This sequence encodes CASSLGGQGAGEQYF.

The chain joins TRBV30 to TRBJ1-2, with D possibly matching TRBD1 (6 bases). The CDR3 consists of 13 residues. Germline loops: CDR1 GTSNPN, CDR2 SVGIG (reference sequence). The ends were cut back, 1 base at V and 4 bases at J, with 10 bases in the middle. For the CDR3, the DNA is TGTGCCTGGAGTGCCACAGGGCTCTATGGCTACACCTTC. This translates into CAWSATGLYGYTF.

The chain employs TRBV5-1 and TRBJ2-6, with TRBD1 matching 7 bases. From germline, CDR1 is SGHRS and CDR2 YFSETQ. V gave up 2 bases and J gave up 0 bases; unmatched junction bases: 8. The CDR3 has 18 residues. CDR3 sequence reads: CASSLRGQSHSGANVLTF. CDR3 bases: TGCGCCAGCAGCTTAAGGGGACAGAGCCACTCTGGGGCCAACGTCCTGACTTTC.

The chain uses TRBV5-1 and TRBJ2-5, with TRBD1 as a possible D gene (5 bases). Germline V gene lookup returns CDR1 SGHRS and CDR2 YFSETQ. The CDR3 runs 13 residues. Trimming removed 0 bases at V and 2 bases at J, with 5 bases between. CDR3 in amino acids: CASSLEGQETQYF. The CDR3 nucleotides are TGCGCCAGCAGCTTGGAGGGGCAAGAGACCCAGTACTTC.

The rearrangement joins TRBV29-1 to TRBJ1-3, with D perhaps TRBD1 (6 bases). The length of the CDR3 is 14 residues. Germline CDR1 reads SQVTM; CDR2 reads ANQGSEA. Between the trimmed V and J ends, which lost 6 bases and 2 bases, there was a span of 14 bases. CDR3 DNA sequence: TGCAGCGTGGGTGACGGGACAACTGGAAACACCATATATTTT. It codes for CSVGDGTTGNTIYF.

The chain couples TRBV7-8 to TRBJ2-5; D is ambiguous. V lost 0 bases, J lost 0 bases, and 5 bases lay in between. Looked up from germline, CDR1 is SGHVS and CDR2 is FQNEAQ. The CDR3 sequence is 14 residues long. CDR3 sequence reads: CASSLAAYQETQYF. In DNA, the CDR3 is TGTGCCAGCAGCTTAGCAGCGTACCAAGAGACCCAGTACTTC. The whole variable domain, filled in from reference TRBV7-8 and TRBJ2-5, reads GAGVSQSPRYKVAKRGQDVALRCDPISGHVSLFWYQQALGQGPEFLTYFQNEAQLDKSGLPSDRFFAERPEGSVSTLKIQRTQQEDSAVYLCASSLAAYQETQYFGPGTRLLVL.

This chain uses TRBV18 with TRBJ2-1, with D perhaps TRBD1 (6 bases). The V and J ends lost 0 bases and 1 base respectively, with 10 bases between them. The CDR3 loop spans 16 amino acids. Germline lookup yields CDR1 KGHSH and CDR2 LQKENI. The CDR3 DNA follows: TGTGCCAGCTCACCACCGAGGACAGTTTCCTACAATGAGCAGTTCTTC. Its protein product is CASSPPRTVSYNEQFF.